The 2 T cell receptor beta chains given below trace back to one sample, sequenced in a study of breast tumors, draining lymph nodes, adjacent tissues. MiXCR, applied by TCRdb to the multiplex PCR reads, yields one record per CDR3 protein. The data show about 180,000 distinct CDR3 sequences, around a third seen once. The lymph nodes were axillary draining lymph nodes from breast cancer patients. Sequencing input: axillary lymph node tissue. These receptors originate from a female donor with breast cancer. Some clones in this sample may be carry-over from other donors' samples.

As for this clonotype: The junction does not match germline at one end; this may be a read error. The chain has TRBV7-9 and TRBJ1-2; 10 bases agree with TRBD1. The CDR3 contains 13 residues. Germline CDR1 is SEHNR and CDR2 is FQNEAQ (reference sequence). In nucleotides, the CDR3 is TGCGCCAGCAGCTTGGAGACAGGGGGCGGCTACACCTTC. Encoded protein: CASSLETGGGYTF.

The chain carries TRBV11-3 and TRBJ2-7; TRBD1 or TRBD2 may be the D gene (5 bases each). CDR1 SGHNT and CDR2 YENEEA come from the germline V gene. The CDR3 is made up of 13 amino acids. The V end was cut by 4 bases, the J end by 6 bases, with 13 bases between. CDR3 protein: CASSSGPDSEQYF. CDR3 in DNA: TGTGCCAGCAGCTCGGGACCGGACTCCGAGCAGTACTTC.